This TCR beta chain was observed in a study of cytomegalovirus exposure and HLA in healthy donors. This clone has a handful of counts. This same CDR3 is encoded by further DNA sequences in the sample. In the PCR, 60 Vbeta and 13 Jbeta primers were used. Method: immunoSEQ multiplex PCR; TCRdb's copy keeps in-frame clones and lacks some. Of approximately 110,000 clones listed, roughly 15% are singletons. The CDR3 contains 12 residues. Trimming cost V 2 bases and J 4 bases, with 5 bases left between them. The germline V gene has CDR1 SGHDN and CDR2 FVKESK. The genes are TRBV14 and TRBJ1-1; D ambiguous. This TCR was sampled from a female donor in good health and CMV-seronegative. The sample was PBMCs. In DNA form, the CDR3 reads TGTGCCAGCAGCCAACCAGGCACTGAAGCTTTCTTT. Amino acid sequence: CASSQPGTEAFF.